This TCR beta chain comes out of a study of shared clonotypes between healthy human individuals. The study enrolled healthy HIV-negative adults without recent acute infections or vaccinations as donors. Concerning this clone itself: Its antigen is not known.

This CDR3 spans 15 amino acids. Losses at the gene ends were 1 base for V and 3 bases for J; bases not matched to a gene: 6. Germline V gives CDR1 GTSNPN, CDR2 SVGIG (reference sequence). The DNA input per sorted-subset replicate PCR was 200 to 250 ng, corresponding to around 28,000 T cell genomes. Measured with immunoSEQ multiplex PCR; TCRdb has only the in-frame clones, and not every one. The sample shows 1,500,000 or so clones, approximately 98.5% of them seen only once. Study results and limitations: Non-shared clonotypes had lower generation probabilities than those shared by all four donors. Around 5% of naive CD4 clonotypes were common to four donors.

This sequence originates from a man younger than 40 in good health. The chain carries TRBV30 and TRBJ1-5, with 7 bases fitting TRBD1. Sequenced material: naive CD4+ T cells sorted from blood. The subset denotes: CD45RA+ positively selected. The CDR3 sequence is CAWSDRQGINQPQHF. In DNA form, the CDR3 reads TGTGCCTGGAGTGATCGACAGGGCATCAATCAGCCCCAGCATTTT. Combining the CDR3 with reference TRBV30 and TRBJ1-5 gives the whole variable domain SQTIHQWPATLVQPVGSPLSLECTVEGTSNPNLYWYRQAAGRGLQLLFYSVGIGQISSEVPQNLSASRPQDRQFILSSKKLLLSDSGFYLCAWSDRQGINQPQHFGDGTRLSIL.